This T cell receptor (beta chain) originates from a study of T cells in localized non-small cell lung cancer. The CDR3 is made up of 15 amino acids. Looked up from germline, CDR1 is MDHEN and CDR2 is SYDVKM. V shed 8 bases, J shed 1 base, and the junction held 6 bases outside the gene matches. Here immunoSEQ multiplex PCR was the method, and the copy in TCRdb shows in-frame clones only, minus some. Of roughly 1,300 clones listed, approximately 26% are singletons. The V and J genes are TRBV28 and TRBJ2-3; 10 nucleotides align to TRBD1. Material: normal lung tissue next to the tumor, obtained before any cancer treatment. The sequence derives from a woman aged 40-69 years with stage I squamous cell lung carcinoma. The CDR3 here is CASGTGTGGTDTQYF. As DNA, the CDR3 is TGTGCCAGCGGTACCGGGACAGGGGGCACAGATACGCAGTATTTT.